This TCR beta chain emerged from a study of CD8 T cells in ankylosing spondylitis. Quantitative barcoded 5'-RACE was used to prepare TCR beta libraries. TCRdb re-analysed the 5' RACE reads in MiXCR, keeping a single row per CDR3 protein. Of around 180,000 distinct CDR3 sequences listed, approximately 12% were seen once; the top ten hold 11%. Worth noting for this clonotype: Its antigen is still unknown.

Germline V gene sequence: CDR1 LNHDA, CDR2 SQIVND (reference sequence). The CDR3 consists of 14 residues. V lost 7 bases and J 4 bases, leaving 16 bases between the germline ends. Study conclusions and caveats: In ankylosing spondylitis patients, matched synovial fluid reportedly showed significant enrichment of disease-linked clones. A TCR beta motif of fewer than 10 highly homologous variants seemed to mark ankylosing spondylitis blood.

This TCR was recovered from a female donor with ankylosing spondylitis or in good health (not recorded which). Source material: blood, either unsorted or a sorted T cell fraction (not recorded which). The chain combines TRBV19 with TRBJ1-1, with D maybe TRBD1 (5 bases). CDR3 coding DNA: TGTGCCAGTATGGTAATCTCGGGGGGCACTGAAGCTTTCTTT. Amino acid sequence: CASMVISGGTEAFF.